This is a list of T cell receptor beta chains from one sample in a study of shared clonotypes between healthy human individuals. Profiled with immunoSEQ multiplex PCR; TCRdb holds only in-frame clones, not every one. The sample carries roughly 700,000 clones, 80% to 95% recorded once. The sample taken for sequencing was memory CD8+ T cells from PBMCs. The receptors originated from a man between 18 and 35 years old in good health. Some clones in this sample may be carry-over from other donors' samples. CDR3s include the opening cysteine and the closing phenylalanine or tryptophan. The order of the fields is J gene, D gene, CDR3 length, clone size, V gene, CDR3 protein, CDR3 DNA. D genes are given only for firm matches. Clone size is stated in some rows and not others, as once, few, many or a class when expanded.

J: TRBJ2-7; D: -; length: 13; size: -; V: TRBV27; CDR3: CASSAGSAYEQYF; DNA: TGTGCCAGCAGTGCGGGCTCCGCCTACGAGCAGTACTTC
J: TRBJ2-1; D: TRBD2; length: 19; size: once; V: TRBV13; CDR3: CASSLEWGLAGRPYNEQFF; DNA: TGTGCCAGCAGCTTAGAATGGGGACTAGCGGGTCGGCCCTACAATGAGCAGTTCTTC
J: TRBJ2-1; D: -; length: 13; size: -; V: TRBV6-6; CDR3: CASSYYGPGEQFF; DNA: TGTGCCAGCAGTTACTACGGCCCGGGTGAGCAGTTCTTC
J: TRBJ2-1; D: -; length: 15; size: -; V: TRBV10-3; CDR3: CAIKDNPPSYNEQFF; DNA: TGTGCCATCAAAGACAACCCCCCTTCCTACAATGAGCAGTTCTTC
J: TRBJ2-3; D: TRBD2; length: 16; size: -; V: TRBV6-5; CDR3: CASSYRGSGRADTQYF; DNA: TGTGCCAGCAGTTACCGCGGTAGCGGGAGGGCCGATACGCAGTATTTT
J: TRBJ1-4; D: TRBD1; length: 15; size: -; V: TRBV15; CDR3: CATSGDSSTNEKLFF; DNA: TGTGCCACCAGCGGGGACAGTTCAACTAATGAAAAACTGTTTTTT
J: TRBJ1-5; D: -; length: 15; size: -; V: TRBV4-3; CDR3: CASSQVWGGNQPQHF; DNA: TGCGCCAGCAGCCAAGTATGGGGAGGCAATCAGCCCCAGCATTTT
J: TRBJ2-3; D: -; length: 16; size: once; V: TRBV28; CDR3: CASSFTEGQSEGTQYF; DNA: TGTGCCAGCAGTTTTACTGAGGGCCAGTCAGAAGGTACGCAGTATTTT
J: TRBJ1-2; D: TRBD1; length: 13; size: -; V: TRBV29-1; CDR3: CSVVTGADYGYTF; DNA: TGCAGCGTCGTTACAGGGGCGGACTATGGCTACACCTTC
J: TRBJ2-7; D: -; length: 15; size: -; V: TRBV9; CDR3: CASSVGSDSSYEQYF; DNA: TGTGCCAGCAGCGTAGGGAGCGACAGCTCCTACGAGCAGTACTTC
J: TRBJ2-1; D: -; length: 13; size: -; V: TRBV5-6; CDR3: CASSLGTYNEQFF; DNA: TGTGCCAGCAGCTTAGGAACCTACAATGAGCAGTTCTTC
J: TRBJ2-3; D: -; length: 15; size: -; V: TRBV7-2; CDR3: CASSLGARATDTQYF; DNA: TGTGCCAGCAGCTTAGGAGCCAGGGCCACAGATACGCAGTATTTT